The present TCR beta chain was sequenced within a study of cytomegalovirus exposure and HLA in healthy donors. This PCR relied on a set of 60 Vbeta primers and 13 Jbeta primers. Clones were sequenced by immunoSEQ multiplex PCR, and TCRdb holds only the in-frame ones, with some missing. The sample records fewer than 95,000 clones, about 69% being singletons. The CDR3 is 13 amino acids. V shed 7 bases and J shed 0 bases, with 10 bases lying between them. Per germline, CDR1 SGDLS and CDR2 YYNGEE. This clone showed up just a few times. The source is a middle-aged woman in good health and CMV-seropositive. The sample taken for sequencing was PBMCs. The gene calls are TRBV9 and TRBJ1-2; D gene ambiguous. The CDR3 sequence: CASESPSNYGYTF. The CDR3 DNA reads as TGTGCCAGCGAGTCACCCTCTAACTATGGCTACACCTTC.